A single sample is the source of the 8 T cell receptor beta chains below, sequenced in a study of cytomegalovirus exposure and HLA in healthy donors. 60 Vbeta and 13 Jbeta primers were used in PCR. Profiling relied on immunoSEQ multiplex PCR, and the TCRdb table lists in-frame clones only, not all of them. Among 60,000 to 85,000 clones listed, 75% to 85% were seen once. The sample consisted of PBMCs. These receptor sequences come from a man between 65 and 85 years old in good health and CMV-seropositive.

This chain connects TRBV9 to TRBJ2-1, with D tentatively TRBD2 (5 bases). Looked up from germline, CDR1 is SGDLS and CDR2 is YYNGEE. CDR3 length equals 15 residues. Trimming shortened V by 0 bases and J by 3 bases, and 10 bases separated the two germline ends. As DNA, the CDR3 is TGTGCCAGCAGCGTAGGCGGAGGAAACTACAATGAGCAGTTCTTC. Its translation: CASSVGGGNYNEQFF.

The sample holds a few counts of this clone. V usage is TRBV19 and J usage is TRBJ2-2; 7 bases agree with TRBD1. The germline V gene has CDR1 LNHDA and CDR2 SQIVND (reference sequence). The CDR3 is made up of 15 amino acids. Trimming took 4 bases from V and 6 from J; bases not matched to a gene: 8. This CDR3 is CASSTGQEIAGELFF. The CDR3, as DNA: TGTGCCAGTAGTACCGGACAGGAAATAGCCGGGGAGCTGTTTTTT.

Notes on this clone: Sequence at one end of the junction differs from germline and may be a read error. This chain links TRBV5-8 with TRBJ2-7, with 7 positions matching TRBD1. Per the germline V gene, CDR1 is SGHTS and CDR2 is YDEGEE. CDR3 length: 15 residues. CDR3 residues: CASGFGQDYSYEQYF. The CDR3 DNA sequence: TGTGCCAGCGGCTTTGGACAGGATTACTCCTACGAGCAGTACTTC.

This chain links TRBV6-1 with TRBJ1-1; weak D call: TRBD1 (5 bases). This CDR3 has 14 residues. The germline V gene encodes CDR1 MNHNS and CDR2 SASEGT. Trimming left V 3 bases short and J 0 bases short, with 8 bases between. CDR3 nucleotide sequence: TGTGCCAGCAGTGACCGACAGATGAACACTGAAGCTTTCTTT. Its translation is CASSDRQMNTEAFF.

The V and J genes are TRBV10-3 and TRBJ1-5; D might be TRBD1 (6 bases). The germline V and J ends were trimmed by 3 bases and 5 bases, with 11 bases remaining between them. CDR3 length: 14 amino acids. Germline CDR1 ENHRY, CDR2 SYGVKD. The CDR3 DNA reads TGTGCCATCAGTGATTCGAACAGGGATCAGCCCCAGCATTTT. Translating gives CAISDSNRDQPQHF.

The CDR3 DNA reads as TGTGCCAGGACCCGGGACAGGGAGAACTATGGCTACACCTTC. Translated: CARTRDRENYGYTF. This sequence joins TRBV19 and TRBJ1-2; 9 bases are shared with TRBD1. The CDR3 has 14 amino acids. Germline loops: CDR1 LNHDA, CDR2 SQIVND (reference sequence). The ends lost 9 bases at V and 2 bases at J; junction bases unmatched: 7.

This chain joins TRBV19 and TRBJ2-7, with no clear D. V gave up 4 bases and J gave up 5 bases, with 12 bases separating them. Germline CDR1 is LNHDA and CDR2 is SQIVND (reference sequence). This CDR3 is built from 13 residues. CDR3 loop: CASSSGRLNEQYF. The CDR3 region has the DNA TGTGCCAGTAGTAGTGGCAGACTCAACGAGCAGTACTTC.

V is TRBV10-3 and J is TRBJ2-3; 9 bases agree with TRBD1. This CDR3 contains 16 residues. V lost 2 bases, J lost 4 bases, and 7 bases stayed unmatched. Germline V gene sequence: CDR1 ENHRY, CDR2 SYGVKD. The CDR3 sequence is CAISEATGGSPDTQYF. In nucleotides, the CDR3 is TGTGCCATCAGTGAGGCGACAGGGGGGTCGCCAGATACGCAGTATTTT.